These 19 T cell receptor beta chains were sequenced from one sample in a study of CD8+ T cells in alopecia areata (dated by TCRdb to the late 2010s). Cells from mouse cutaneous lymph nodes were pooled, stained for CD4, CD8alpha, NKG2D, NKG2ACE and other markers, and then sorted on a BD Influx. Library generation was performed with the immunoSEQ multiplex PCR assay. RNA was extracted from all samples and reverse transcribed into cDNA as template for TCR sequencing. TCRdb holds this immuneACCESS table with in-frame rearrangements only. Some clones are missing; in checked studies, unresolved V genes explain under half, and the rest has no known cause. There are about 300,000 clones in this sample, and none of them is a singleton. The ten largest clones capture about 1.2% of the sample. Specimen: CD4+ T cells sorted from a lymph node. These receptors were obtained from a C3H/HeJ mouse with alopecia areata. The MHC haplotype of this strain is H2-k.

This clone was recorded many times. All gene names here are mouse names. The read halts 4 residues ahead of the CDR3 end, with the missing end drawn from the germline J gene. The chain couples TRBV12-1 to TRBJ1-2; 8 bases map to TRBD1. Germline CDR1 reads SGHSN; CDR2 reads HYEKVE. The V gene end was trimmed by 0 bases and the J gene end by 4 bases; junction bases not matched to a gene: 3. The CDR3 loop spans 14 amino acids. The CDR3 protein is CASSLPGGISDYTF. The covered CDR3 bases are TGTGCCAGCTCTCTCCCAGGGGGCATCTCC.

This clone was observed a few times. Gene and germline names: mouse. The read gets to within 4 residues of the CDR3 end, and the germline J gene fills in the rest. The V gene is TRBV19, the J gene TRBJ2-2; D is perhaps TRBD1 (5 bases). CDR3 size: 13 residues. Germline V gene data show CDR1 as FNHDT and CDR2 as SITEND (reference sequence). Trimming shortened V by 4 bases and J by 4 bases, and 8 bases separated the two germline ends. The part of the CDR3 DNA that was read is TGTGCCAGCAGTCCCGACAGCACCGGG. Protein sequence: CASSPDSTG. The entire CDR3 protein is CASSPDSTGQLYF.

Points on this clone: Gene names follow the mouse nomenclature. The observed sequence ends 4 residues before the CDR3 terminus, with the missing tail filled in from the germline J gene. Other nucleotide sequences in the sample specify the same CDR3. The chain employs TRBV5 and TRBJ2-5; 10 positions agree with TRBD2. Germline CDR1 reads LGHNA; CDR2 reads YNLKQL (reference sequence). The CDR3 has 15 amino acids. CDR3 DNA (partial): TGTGCCAGCAGCCAAGAGGGGACTGGGGAAGAC. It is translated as CASSQEGTGED. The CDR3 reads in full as CASSQEGTGEDTQYF.

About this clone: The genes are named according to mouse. The CDR3 DNA, read in part, is TGTGCCTGGAGTCTGCCCAGGGGATCAAACTCC. Protein sequence: CAWSLPRGSNS. The whole CDR3 reads CAWSLPRGSNSDYTF. This chain uses TRBV31 with TRBJ1-2; a weak D match, TRBD1 (6 bases). The sequenced fragment ends 4 residues before the CDR3 boundary, so the rest is inferred from the germline J gene. CDR1 is GKSSPN, CDR2 SITVG, per germline. V was pared by 0 bases and J by 0 bases, with 11 bases between. The CDR3 extends over 15 amino acids.

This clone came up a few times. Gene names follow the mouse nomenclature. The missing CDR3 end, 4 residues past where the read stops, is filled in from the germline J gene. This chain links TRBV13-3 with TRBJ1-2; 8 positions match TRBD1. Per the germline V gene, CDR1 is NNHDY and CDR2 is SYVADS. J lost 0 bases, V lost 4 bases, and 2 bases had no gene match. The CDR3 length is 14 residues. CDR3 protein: CASSSTGANSDYTF. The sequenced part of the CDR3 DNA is TGTGCCAGCAGTTCGACAGGGGCAAACTCC.

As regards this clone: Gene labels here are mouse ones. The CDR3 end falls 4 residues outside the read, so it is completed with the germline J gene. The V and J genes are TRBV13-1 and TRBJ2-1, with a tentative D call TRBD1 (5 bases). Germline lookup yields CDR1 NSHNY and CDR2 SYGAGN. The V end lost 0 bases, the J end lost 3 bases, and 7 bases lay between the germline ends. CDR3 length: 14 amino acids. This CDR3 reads CASSDVRGYAEQFF. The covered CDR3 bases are TGTGCCAGCAGTGATGTTAGGGGCTATGCT.

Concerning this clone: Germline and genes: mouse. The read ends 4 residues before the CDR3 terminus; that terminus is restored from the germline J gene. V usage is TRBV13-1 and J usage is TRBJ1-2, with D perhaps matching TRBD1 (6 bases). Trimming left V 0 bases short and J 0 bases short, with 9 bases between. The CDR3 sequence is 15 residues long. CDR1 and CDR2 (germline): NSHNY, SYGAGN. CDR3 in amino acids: CASSDAPGANSDYTF. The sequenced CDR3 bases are TGTGCCAGCAGTGATGCCCCAGGGGCAAACTCC.

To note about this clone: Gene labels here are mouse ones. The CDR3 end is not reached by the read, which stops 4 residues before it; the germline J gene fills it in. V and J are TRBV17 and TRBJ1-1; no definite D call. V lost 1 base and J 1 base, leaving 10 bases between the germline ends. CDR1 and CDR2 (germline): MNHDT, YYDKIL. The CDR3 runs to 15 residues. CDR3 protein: CASSRVGSKNTEVFF. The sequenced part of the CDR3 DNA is TGTGCTAGCAGTAGAGTGGGGTCCAAAAACACA. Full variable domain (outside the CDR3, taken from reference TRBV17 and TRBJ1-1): DTTVKQNPRYKLARVGKPVNLICSQTMNHDTMYWYQKKPNQAPKLLLFYYDKILNREADTFEKFQSSRPNNSFCSLYIGSAGLEYSAMYLCASSRVGSKNTEVFFGKGTRLTVV.

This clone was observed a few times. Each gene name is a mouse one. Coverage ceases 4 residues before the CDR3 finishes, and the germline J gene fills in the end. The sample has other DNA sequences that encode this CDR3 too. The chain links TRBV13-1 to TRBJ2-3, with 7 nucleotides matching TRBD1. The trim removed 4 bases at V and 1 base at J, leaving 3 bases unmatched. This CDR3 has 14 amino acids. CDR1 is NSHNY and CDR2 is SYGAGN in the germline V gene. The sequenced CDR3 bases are TGTGCCAGCAGTCACAGGGGTGGTGCAGAA. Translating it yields CASSHRGGAE. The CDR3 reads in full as CASSHRGGAETLYF.

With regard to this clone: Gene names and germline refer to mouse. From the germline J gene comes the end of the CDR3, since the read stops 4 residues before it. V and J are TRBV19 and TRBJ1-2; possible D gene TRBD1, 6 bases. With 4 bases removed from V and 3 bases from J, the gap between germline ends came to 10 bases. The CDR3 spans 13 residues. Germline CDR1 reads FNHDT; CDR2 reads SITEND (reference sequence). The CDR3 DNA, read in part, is TGTGCCAGCAGTCCCGGGACATACTCC. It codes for CASSPGTYS. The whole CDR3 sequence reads CASSPGTYSDYTF.

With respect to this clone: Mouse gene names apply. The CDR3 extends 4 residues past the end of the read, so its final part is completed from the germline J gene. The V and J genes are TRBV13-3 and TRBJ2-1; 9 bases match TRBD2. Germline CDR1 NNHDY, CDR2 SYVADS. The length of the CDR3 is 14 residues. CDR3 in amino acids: CASKLGGLGAEQFF. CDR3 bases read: TGTGCCAGCAAACTGGGGGGTTTGGGGGCT.

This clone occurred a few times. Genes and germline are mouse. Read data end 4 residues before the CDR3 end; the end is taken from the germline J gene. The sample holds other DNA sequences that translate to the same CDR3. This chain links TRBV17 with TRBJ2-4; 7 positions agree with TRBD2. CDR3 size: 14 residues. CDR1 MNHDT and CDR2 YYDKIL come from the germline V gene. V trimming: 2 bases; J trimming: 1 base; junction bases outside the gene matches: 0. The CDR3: CASSRWGGQNTLYF. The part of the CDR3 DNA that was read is TGTGCTAGCAGTAGATGGGGGGGTCAAAAC.

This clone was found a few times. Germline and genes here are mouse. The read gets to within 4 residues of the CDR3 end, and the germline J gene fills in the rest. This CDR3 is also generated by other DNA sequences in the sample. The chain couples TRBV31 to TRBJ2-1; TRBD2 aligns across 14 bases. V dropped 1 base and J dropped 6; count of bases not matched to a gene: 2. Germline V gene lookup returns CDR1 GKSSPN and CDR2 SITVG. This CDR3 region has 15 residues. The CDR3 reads CAWSPGLGGLAEQFF. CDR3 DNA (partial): TGTGCCTGGAGTCCGGGACTGGGGGGGCTTGCT.

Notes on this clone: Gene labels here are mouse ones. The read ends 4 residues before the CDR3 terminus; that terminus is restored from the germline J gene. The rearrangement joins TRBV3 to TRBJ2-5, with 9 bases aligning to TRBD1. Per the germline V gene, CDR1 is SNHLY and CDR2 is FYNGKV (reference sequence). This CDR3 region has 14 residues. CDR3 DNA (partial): TGTGCCAGCAGCTGGGACAGGGCAGGGGAC. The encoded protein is CASSWDRAGD. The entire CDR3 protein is CASSWDRAGDTQYF.

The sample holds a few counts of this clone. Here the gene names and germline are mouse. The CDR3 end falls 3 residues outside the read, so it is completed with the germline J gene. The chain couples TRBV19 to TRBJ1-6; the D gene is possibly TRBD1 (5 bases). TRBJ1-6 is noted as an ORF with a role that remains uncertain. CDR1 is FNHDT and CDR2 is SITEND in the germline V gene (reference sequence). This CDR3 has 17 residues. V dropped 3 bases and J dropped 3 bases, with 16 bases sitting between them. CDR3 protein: CASSKPTPTVYNSPLYF. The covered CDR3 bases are TGTGCCAGCAGTAAACCCACCCCGACAGTCTATAATTCGCCC.

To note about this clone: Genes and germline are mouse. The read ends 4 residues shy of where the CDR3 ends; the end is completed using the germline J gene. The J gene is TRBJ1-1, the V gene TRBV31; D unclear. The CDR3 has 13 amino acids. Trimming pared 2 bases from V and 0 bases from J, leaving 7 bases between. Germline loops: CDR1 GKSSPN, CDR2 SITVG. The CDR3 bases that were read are TGTGCCTGGAGTAAACAAGCAAACACA. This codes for CAWSKQANT. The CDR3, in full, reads CAWSKQANTEVFF.

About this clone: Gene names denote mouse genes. CDR3 DNA (partial): TGTGCCTGGAGGAGACAGGGGTCCACA. This sequence encodes CAWRRQGST. The CDR3 in its entirety is CAWRRQGSTEVFF. V usage is TRBV31 and J usage is TRBJ1-1; 8 bases map to TRBD1. The read terminates 4 residues before the CDR3 end, so the remaining end is supplied by the germline J gene. Looked up from germline, CDR1 is GKSSPN and CDR2 is SITVG. The trim removed 3 bases at V and 4 bases at J, leaving 4 bases unmatched. CDR3 length: 13 residues. Using reference TRBV31 and TRBJ1-1 for the parts outside the CDR3, the full variable domain is AQTIHQWPVAEIKAVGSPLSLGCTIKGKSSPNLYWYWQATGGTLQQLFYSITVGQVESVVQLNLSASRPKDDQFILSTEKLLLSHSGFYLCAWRRQGSTEVFFGKGTRLTVV.

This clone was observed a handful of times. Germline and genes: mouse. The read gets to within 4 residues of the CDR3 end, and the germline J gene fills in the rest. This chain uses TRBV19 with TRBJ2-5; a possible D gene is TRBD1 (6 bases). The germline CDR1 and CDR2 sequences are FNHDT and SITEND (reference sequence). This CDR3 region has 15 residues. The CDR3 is CASSIPGTGRDTQYF. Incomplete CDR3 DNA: TGTGCCAGCAGTATCCCGGGCACAGGGAGGGAC.

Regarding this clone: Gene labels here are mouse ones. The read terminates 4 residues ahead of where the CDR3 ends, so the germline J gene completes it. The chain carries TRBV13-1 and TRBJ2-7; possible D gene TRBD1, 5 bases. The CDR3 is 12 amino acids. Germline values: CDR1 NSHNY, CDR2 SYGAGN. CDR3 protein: CASSMTAYEQYF. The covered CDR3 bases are TGTGCCAGCAGTATGACAGCATAT.